These 7 T cell receptor beta chains came from one sample sequenced in a study of OX40 agonist ivuxolimab in advanced cancers. Sequencing used immunoSEQ multiplex PCR; TCRdb keeps in-frame clones, though not all of them. The sample yields more than 40,000 clones, about 78% seen once. Sequencing was performed on CD4+ or CD8+ T cells sorted from blood, taken in a trial of the OX40 agonist ivuxolimab. The receptors originated from an adult with an advanced solid tumor such as melanoma, head and neck, liver or kidney cancer.

V is TRBV9 and J is TRBJ1-1; D is ambiguous. Germline loops: CDR1 SGDLS, CDR2 YYNGEE. The CDR3 extends over 14 amino acids. Trimming took off 0 bases at V and 6 bases at J, with 12 bases between the two ends. CDR3 residues: CASSVEGSGAEAFF. The CDR3 coding sequence is TGTGCCAGCAGCGTAGAAGGGTCTGGGGCTGAAGCTTTCTTT.

J is TRBJ1-5 and V is TRBV28; weak D call: TRBD1 (6 bases). This CDR3 comprises 19 residues. V was cut by 5 bases and J by 1 base, with 24 bases left in between. Per germline, CDR1 MDHEN and CDR2 SYDVKM. CDR3 residues: CASSVLGLDRRGSNQPQHF. The CDR3 nucleotides read TGTGCCAGCAGTGTATTGGGCCTAGACCGGAGGGGGAGCAATCAGCCCCAGCATTTT.

This clone came up a few times. The chain is built from TRBV5-1 and TRBJ2-1, with a tentative D call TRBD2 (6 bases). Germline V gives CDR1 SGHRS, CDR2 YFSETQ. Trimming pared 1 base from V and 5 bases from J, leaving 13 bases between. CDR3 size: 15 residues. The CDR3, as DNA: TGCGCCAGCAGCTTGTCGGGGGTGTTGCACAATGAGCAGTTCTTC. Translating gives CASSLSGVLHNEQFF.

The chain recombines TRBV5-1 with TRBJ2-3; no definite D call. Germline CDR1 reads SGHRS; CDR2 reads YFSETQ. This CDR3 has 14 amino acids. V lost 1 base to trimming and J lost 2 bases, with 8 bases between them. The CDR3 region is CASSLRQSTDTQYF. CDR3 DNA: TGCGCCAGCAGCTTGAGGCAGTCCACAGATACGCAGTATTTT.

By its share, this clone is medium-sized (0.01 to 0.1%). This chain links TRBV10-3 with TRBJ2-7; D perhaps matches TRBD1 (5 bases). This CDR3 has 16 amino acids. CDR1 is ENHRY and CDR2 is SYGVKD in the germline V gene. The germline V and J ends were trimmed by 2 bases and 0 bases, with 14 bases remaining between them. Written as DNA, the CDR3 is TGTGCCATCAGTGAGCCCGGCAAGGGGTCCTCCTACGAGCAGTACTTC. It encodes CAISEPGKGSSYEQYF.

The V call is TRBV18, the J call TRBJ1-1; D is ambiguous. The V and J ends lost 3 bases and 1 base respectively, with 6 bases between them. The CDR3 loop spans 13 amino acids. Germline V gene data show CDR1 as KGHSH and CDR2 as LQKENI. In DNA form, the CDR3 reads TGTGCCAGCTCACCCGACCCGAACACTGAAGCTTTCTTT. This sequence encodes CASSPDPNTEAFF.

The chain uses TRBV7-9 and TRBJ2-2; no clear D gene. V was clipped by 5 bases and J by 0 bases, with 7 bases between them. This CDR3 has 14 amino acids. From germline, CDR1 is SEHNR and CDR2 FQNEAQ (reference sequence). The CDR3 is CASSPTSNTGELFF. The CDR3 DNA follows: TGTGCCAGCAGCCCGACTTCGAACACCGGGGAGCTGTTTTTT.